This entry concerns a single T cell receptor (beta chain). Its target is not known. The entry originates in a study of shared clonotypes between healthy human individuals. Background on the study: The plates for each donor numbered three CD4 naive, three CD4 memory, two CD8 naive and one CD8 memory. Overall study findings and caveats: Sample collection involved blood only; tissue repertoires are likely different.

Each PCR replicate from the sorted subsets contained about 200 ng DNA, which is roughly 33,000 T cell genomes. The table came from immunoSEQ multiplex PCR; TCRdb's copy has only in-frame clones and leaves some out. This table holds roughly 2,500,000 clones, roughly 93% found once. The split of CD4+ cells yielded CD45RA+ naive and CD45RA-negative memory subsets. The CDR3 loop spans 13 amino acids. Germline V lookup: CDR1 SGHRS, CDR2 YFSETQ. V lost 5 bases and J 4 bases, leaving 11 bases between the germline ends. The clonotype was recovered from a man between 18 and 29 years old in good health. Some clones in this sample may be carry-over from other donors' samples. The sample comprised naive CD4+ T cells from PBMCs. Subset here: CD45RA+ positively selected. The chain recombines TRBV5-1 with TRBJ2-3, with D uncertain. The CDR3 spells CASSPESADTQYF. The CDR3 DNA is TGCGCCAGCAGTCCGGAGTCTGCAGATACGCAGTATTTT.